This TCR beta chain came from a study of blood T cell repertoires in COVID-19. Study details: Samples came from the United States, Italy and Spain, spanning acute and convalescent COVID-19.

Source study methods: For nucleated cells, counts were estimated from reference gene primer amplification. Sequenced by immunoSEQ multiplex PCR; TCRdb stores in-frame clones only, minus some. For V, J and clone size, that table is used; D and trimming come from the DNA. The sample lists 160,000 or so clones, roughly nine tenths seen once, with roughly a sixth in the top ten. The TCR sequence derives from a man in his sixties with active or convalescent COVID-19. The sample taken for sequencing was peripheral blood.

The CDR3: CAISGLDSYEQYF. CDR3 DNA: TGTGCCATCAGCGGACTAGACTCCTACGAGCAGTACTTC. The chain is built from TRBV10-3 and TRBJ2-7, with 7 bases aligning to TRBD2. From germline, CDR1 is ENHRY and CDR2 SYGVKD. The CDR3 sequence is 13 residues long. The trim removed 6 bases at V and 0 bases at J, leaving 2 bases unmatched.